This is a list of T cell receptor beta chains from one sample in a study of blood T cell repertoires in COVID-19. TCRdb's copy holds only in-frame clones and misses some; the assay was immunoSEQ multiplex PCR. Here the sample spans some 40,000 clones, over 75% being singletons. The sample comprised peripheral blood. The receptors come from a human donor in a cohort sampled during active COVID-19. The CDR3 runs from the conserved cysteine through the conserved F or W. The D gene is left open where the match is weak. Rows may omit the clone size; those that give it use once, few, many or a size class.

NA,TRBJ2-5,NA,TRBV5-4,TGTGCCAGCAGCCAAGCTTTGTATGAGACCCAGTACTTC,CASSQALYETQYF
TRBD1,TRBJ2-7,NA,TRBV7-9,TGTGCCAGCAGCTTAGATGGTGACAGGGGGGACGAGCAGTACTTC,CASSLDGDRGDEQYF
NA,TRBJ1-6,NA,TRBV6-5,TGTGCCAGCAGTTACAACCATCCGCAGAACCTCCACTTT,CASSYNHPQNLHF
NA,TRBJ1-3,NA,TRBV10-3,TGTGCCACCCGGATCACGGGTTCTGGAAACACCATATATTTT,CATRITGSGNTIYF
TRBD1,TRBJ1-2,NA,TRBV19,TGTGCCAGTAGTATATCGGGACAGGCGCTCTATGGCTACACCTTC,CASSISGQALYGYTF
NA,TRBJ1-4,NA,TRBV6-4,TGTGCCAGCAGTTCCACCCCGGGGGTCGGGTATGAAAAACTGTTTTTT,CASSSTPGVGYEKLFF
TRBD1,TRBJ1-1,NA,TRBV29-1,TGCAGCGTGGCAGGACAGGTGAACACTGAAGCTTTCTTT,CSVAGQVNTEAFF
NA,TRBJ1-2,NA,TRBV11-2,TGTGCCAGCAGCTTTTACCCGGGATGGAACTATGGCTACACCTTC,CASSFYPGWNYGYTF
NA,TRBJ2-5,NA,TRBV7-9,TGTGCCAGCAGCTTAGAACGGTACCAAGAGACCCAGTACTTC,CASSLERYQETQYF
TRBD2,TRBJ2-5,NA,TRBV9,TGTGCCAGCAGCGCTAGCGGGGGGGAGACCCAGTACTTC,CASSASGGETQYF
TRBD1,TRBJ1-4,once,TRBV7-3,TGTGCCAGCAGCCCCCGAGGACAGGGGAAGACTTCCACTAATGAAAAACTGTTTTTT,CASSPRGQGKTSTNEKLFF
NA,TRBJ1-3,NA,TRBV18,TGTGCCAGCTCACGATACGCACAGGGTAACTCTGGAAACACCATATATTTT,CASSRYAQGNSGNTIYF
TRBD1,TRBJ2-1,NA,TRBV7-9,TGTGCCAGCAGCCGGACAGGGAAGGATGAGCAGTTCTTC,CASSRTGKDEQFF